This is a list of T cell receptor beta chains from one sample in a study of brain T cells in children with intractable seizures. The method was immunoSEQ multiplex PCR; TCRdb's version includes in-frame clones alone and lacks a portion of them. The table shows just under 65,000 clones, with more than 95% occurring only once. The sequencing here drew on peripheral blood, taken at surgery. The receptors stem from a boy in the first two years of life with focal cortical dysplasia and intractable seizures. Both conserved end residues are part of each CDR3. Each record gives: clone size, J gene, V gene, D gene, CDR3 protein, CDR3 DNA. A D gene is named only where the DNA matches it firmly. Some rows mark clone size as missing; the rest say once, few, many or name a class of expanded clone.

clone size: -; J gene: TRBJ2-7; V gene: TRBV24-1; D gene: TRBD1; CDR3 protein: CATSGPSGTGAYEQYF; CDR3 DNA: TGTGCCACCAGTGGCCCCTCCGGGACAGGGGCCTACGAGCAGTACTTC
clone size: -; J gene: TRBJ1-6; V gene: TRBV19; D gene: TRBD1; CDR3 protein: CASSSGQAPNSPLHF; CDR3 DNA: TGTGCCAGTAGTTCGGGACAGGCGCCAAATTCACCCCTCCACTTT
clone size: -; J gene: TRBJ2-7; V gene: TRBV4-1; D gene: -; CDR3 protein: CASSRGDRRQPSYEQYF; CDR3 DNA: TGCGCCAGCAGCCGAGGGGATAGGAGACAGCCCTCCTACGAGCAGTACTTC
clone size: -; J gene: TRBJ2-3; V gene: TRBV3-1/TRBV3-2; D gene: -; CDR3 protein: CASSQVSGPGSQYF; CDR3 DNA: TGTGCCAGCAGCCAAGTTTCCGGTCCAGGGTCGCAGTATTTT
clone size: few; J gene: TRBJ2-7; V gene: TRBV28; D gene: -; CDR3 protein: CASTLSLRGRGEQYF; CDR3 DNA: TGTGCCAGCACCCTTTCCTTACGGGGCCGGGGGGAGCAGTACTTC
clone size: -; J gene: TRBJ2-7; V gene: TRBV5-6; D gene: -; CDR3 protein: CASSPISRGVYEQYF; CDR3 DNA: TGTGCCAGCAGCCCTATAAGCAGGGGGGTCTACGAGCAGTACTTC
clone size: once; J gene: TRBJ2-1; V gene: TRBV11-2; D gene: TRBD2; CDR3 protein: CASSFPSGGREQFF; CDR3 DNA: TGTGCCAGCAGCTTCCCCAGCGGGGGGAGGGAGCAGTTCTTC
clone size: once; J gene: TRBJ1-3; V gene: TRBV28; D gene: TRBD1; CDR3 protein: CASSFTDRGPGNTIYF; CDR3 DNA: TGTGCCAGCAGTTTCACGGACAGGGGGCCTGGAAACACCATATATTTT
clone size: once; J gene: TRBJ2-7; V gene: TRBV19; D gene: TRBD2; CDR3 protein: CASSSSGGASYEQYF; CDR3 DNA: TGTGCCAGTAGTTCAAGCGGGGGGGCCTCCTACGAGCAGTACTTC
clone size: -; J gene: TRBJ2-1; V gene: TRBV18; D gene: -; CDR3 protein: CASSLDASYNEQFF; CDR3 DNA: TGTGCCAGCTCTCTGGACGCCTCCTACAATGAGCAGTTCTTC
clone size: -; J gene: TRBJ2-2; V gene: TRBV10-3; D gene: -; CDR3 protein: CAITKGTLTGELFF; CDR3 DNA: TGTGCCATCACCAAAGGGACGTTGACCGGGGAGCTGTTTTTT
clone size: -; J gene: TRBJ2-1; V gene: TRBV5-1; D gene: -; CDR3 protein: CASSLGRNNNEQFF; CDR3 DNA: TGCGCCAGCAGCTTGGGCAGGAATAACAATGAGCAGTTCTTC
clone size: once; J gene: TRBJ2-1; V gene: TRBV4-2; D gene: TRBD2; CDR3 protein: CASSHVIAGGTSFNEQFF; CDR3 DNA: TGTGCCAGCAGCCACGTAATAGCGGGGGGGACTAGTTTCAATGAGCAGTTCTTC
clone size: -; J gene: TRBJ2-7; V gene: TRBV2; D gene: TRBD2; CDR3 protein: CASSDPQRDPHYEQYF; CDR3 DNA: TGTGCCAGCAGTGATCCCCAGCGGGACCCTCACTACGAGCAGTACTTC
clone size: -; J gene: TRBJ2-1; V gene: TRBV28; D gene: TRBD2; CDR3 protein: CASRASGRDNEQFF; CDR3 DNA: TGTGCCAGCCGCGCTAGCGGGAGGGATAATGAGCAGTTCTTC
clone size: -; J gene: TRBJ2-3; V gene: TRBV24-1; D gene: -; CDR3 protein: CATSDPGIAPTDTQYF; CDR3 DNA: TGTGCCACCAGTGATCCAGGAATAGCCCCCACAGATACGCAGTATTTT
clone size: -; J gene: TRBJ2-5; V gene: TRBV4-1; D gene: -; CDR3 protein: CASSQVVYPRETQYF; CDR3 DNA: TGCGCCAGCAGCCAAGTAGTATACCCCCGGGAGACCCAGTACTTC
clone size: -; J gene: TRBJ2-3; V gene: TRBV14; D gene: -; CDR3 protein: CASSLGGTSPFTQYF; CDR3 DNA: TGTGCCAGCAGCCTAGGGGGGACTTCACCCTTCACGCAGTATTTT
clone size: -; J gene: TRBJ2-7; V gene: TRBV29-1; D gene: TRBD1; CDR3 protein: CSVEEAAGGSEQYF; CDR3 DNA: TGCAGCGTTGAAGAAGCGGCAGGGGGTAGCGAGCAGTACTTC
clone size: -; J gene: TRBJ2-3; V gene: TRBV7-2; D gene: -; CDR3 protein: CASSNIAVTDTQYF; CDR3 DNA: TGTGCCAGCAGCAATATAGCAGTGACAGATACGCAGTATTTT
clone size: -; J gene: TRBJ2-7; V gene: TRBV12-3/TRBV12-4; D gene: -; CDR3 protein: CASSSAVYEQYF; CDR3 DNA: TGTGCCAGCAGCTCGGCAGTCTACGAGCAGTACTTC
clone size: -; J gene: TRBJ2-7; V gene: TRBV5-1; D gene: -; CDR3 protein: CASSLVEQYF; CDR3 DNA: TGCGCCAGCAGCTTGGTCGAGCAGTACTTC